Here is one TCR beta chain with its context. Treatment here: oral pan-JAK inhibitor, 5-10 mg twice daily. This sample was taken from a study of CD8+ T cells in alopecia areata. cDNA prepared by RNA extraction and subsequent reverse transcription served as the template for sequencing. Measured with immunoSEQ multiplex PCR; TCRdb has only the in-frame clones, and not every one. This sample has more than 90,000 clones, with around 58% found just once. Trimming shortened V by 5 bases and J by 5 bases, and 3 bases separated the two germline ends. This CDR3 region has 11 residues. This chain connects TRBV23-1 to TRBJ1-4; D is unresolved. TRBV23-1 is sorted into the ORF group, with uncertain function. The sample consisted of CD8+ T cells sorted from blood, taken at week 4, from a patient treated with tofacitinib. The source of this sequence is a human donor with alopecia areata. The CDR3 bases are TGCGCCAGCAGTTTCAATGAAAAACTGTTTTTT. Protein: CASSFNEKLFF.